A single sample gave rise to the 30 T cell receptor beta chains below, sequenced in a study of shared clonotypes between healthy human individuals. Assay: immunoSEQ multiplex PCR; the TCRdb copy retains only in-frame clones and omits some. The sample yields around 1.4 million clones, approximately 98.5% seen once. Sequencing used naive CD4+ T cells sorted from blood. Subset indicated: CD45RA+ positively selected. The receptors stem from a man between 25 and 39 years old in good health.

The J gene is TRBJ2-7, the V gene TRBV7-8; D remains ambiguous. The CDR3 has 14 residues. In germline, CDR1 is SGHVS, CDR2 FQNEAQ. V was clipped by 5 bases and J by 3 bases, with 14 bases between them. CDR3 nucleotides: TGTGCCAGCAGCCCCATCGGACCGAGCTACGAGCAGTACTTC. Its translation: CASSPIGPSYEQYF.

The chain has TRBV11-2 and TRBJ2-5; 10 nucleotides align to TRBD2. The V and J ends lost 0 bases and 8 bases, in that order; junction bases with no gene match: 15. Germline V gene sequence: CDR1 SGHAT, CDR2 FQNNGV. The CDR3 runs 18 residues. CDR3 coding DNA: TGTGCCAGCAGCTTAGATCTTGCGGGACTAGCGTGGAGGGCCACCCAGTACTTC. Amino acid sequence: CASSLDLAGLAWRATQYF.

This chain uses TRBV5-5 with TRBJ2-1; no clear D gene. Germline V gives CDR1 SGHKS, CDR2 YYEKEE (reference sequence). The CDR3 sequence is 13 residues long. V lost 4 bases and J 5 bases, leaving 10 bases between the germline ends. The CDR3 DNA is TGTGCCAGCAGCACGTTTAGAAACAATGAGCAGTTCTTC. Amino acids: CASSTFRNNEQFF.

This clone appeared a single time. This chain joins TRBV7-2 and TRBJ2-7; 7 bases are shared with TRBD2. Germline CDR1 and CDR2: SGHTA and FQGNSA. The CDR3 has 13 amino acids. J gave up 9 bases and V 2 bases, and 7 bases lay outside the gene matches. Here the CDR3 DNA reads TGTGCCAGCAGCTTACAGACTAGCATAGGGCAGTACTTC. Its translation is CASSLQTSIGQYF. The variable domain in full, with the rest retrieved from reference TRBV7-2 and TRBJ2-7, is GAGVSQSPSNKVTEKGKDVELRCDPISGHTALYWYRQSLGQGLEFLIYFQGNSAPDKSGLPSDRFSAERTGGSVSTLTIQRTQQEDSAVYLCASSLQTSIGQYFGPGTRLTVT.

The V gene is TRBV30, the J gene TRBJ2-7, with 11 bases lining up with TRBD2. The CDR3 is made up of 15 amino acids. With 1 base clipped from V and 2 bases from J, the junction kept 4 bases outside the gene matches. Germline CDR1 GTSNPN, CDR2 SVGIG (reference sequence). The DNA for the CDR3 is TGTGCCTGGAGTGGTAGCGGGAGGGCCGCCTACGAGCAGTACTTC. Its protein is CAWSGSGRAAYEQYF.

This chain uses TRBV4-1 with TRBJ1-1; D uncertain. Germline values: CDR1 MGHRA, CDR2 YSYEKL. This CDR3 comprises 15 residues. V shed 4 bases and J shed 9 bases, with 21 bases lying between them. The CDR3 region is CASSPMSEGPAKAFF. The CDR3 DNA reads as TGCGCCAGCAGCCCCATGAGTGAGGGTCCCGCTAAAGCTTTCTTT.

The gene calls are TRBV2 and TRBJ2-7; possible D gene TRBD1, 7 bases. The CDR3 has 14 amino acids. Germline lookup yields CDR1 SNHLY and CDR2 FYNNEI. V shed 7 bases and J shed 3 bases, with 16 bases lying between them. The CDR3 is CASTWRGQIYEQYF. The CDR3 bases are TGTGCCAGCACGTGGCGGGGACAGATCTACGAGCAGTACTTC.

The chain has TRBV19 and TRBJ2-7; D perhaps matches TRBD1 (5 bases). The CDR3 length is 15 residues. Looked up from germline, CDR1 is LNHDA and CDR2 is SQIVND (reference sequence). V shed 9 bases and J shed 2 bases, with 20 bases lying between them. CDR3 nucleotides: TGTGCCAGCTCGTTCAGGGCAAGGGATGCCTACGAGCAGTACTTC. It encodes CASSFRARDAYEQYF.

In regard to this clone: The same CDR3 arises from other DNA sequences in this sample as well. V is TRBV28 and J is TRBJ1-5; weak D call: TRBD1 (6 bases). Germline V CDR1 and CDR2: MDHEN, SYDVKM. The CDR3 extends over 16 amino acids. Between the trimmed V and J ends, which lost 2 bases and 4 bases, there was a span of 15 bases. The CDR3 DNA reads TGTGCCAGCAGTTTACGTCAGGGGACTGGGAATCAGCCCCAGCATTTT. Translating it yields CASSLRQGTGNQPQHF.

The chain carries TRBV5-4 and TRBJ2-3; the D is unclear. Germline CDR1 is SGHNT and CDR2 is YYREEE (reference sequence). The CDR3 spans 15 residues. The V gene lost 1 base and the J gene lost 0 bases, with 9 bases spanning the gap. Here the CDR3 reads CASSLTRLSTDTQYF. The CDR3 DNA reads TGTGCCAGCAGCTTGACCAGGCTAAGCACAGATACGCAGTATTTT.

The gene calls are TRBV28 and TRBJ2-7; 14 nucleotides align to TRBD2. Germline V gene lookup returns CDR1 MDHEN and CDR2 SYDVKM. Germline trimming cut 9 bases from V and 6 bases from J; bases unmatched to any gene: 13. CDR3 length: 16 residues. CDR3 sequence: CASKGTSGSKLSEQYF. The CDR3 DNA follows: TGTGCCAGTAAAGGGACTAGCGGGAGTAAGCTCTCCGAGCAGTACTTC.

The genes are TRBV5-1 and TRBJ2-5, with 8 bases identical to TRBD1. The CDR3 has 14 amino acids. Germline V gene lookup returns CDR1 SGHRS and CDR2 YFSETQ. V gave up 3 bases and J gave up 2 bases; unmatched junction bases: 3. DNA of the CDR3: TGCGCCAGCAGCTATGACAGGGGTCAAGAGACCCAGTACTTC. Amino acid sequence: CASSYDRGQETQYF. The variable domain in full, completed from reference TRBV5-1 and TRBJ2-5, reads KAGVTQTPRYLIKTRGQQVTLSCSPISGHRSVSWYQQTPGQGLQFLFEYFSETQRNKGNFPGRFSGRQFSNSRSEMNVSTLELGDSALYLCASSYDRGQETQYFGPGTRLLVL.

The chain combines TRBV25-1 with TRBJ1-4; D might be TRBD1 (6 bases). The germline gives CDR1 MGHDK, CDR2 SYGVNS. This CDR3 region has 17 residues. The V gene lost 4 bases and the J gene lost 10 bases, with 25 bases spanning the gap. Written as DNA, the CDR3 is TGTGCCAGCAGTGTGGGGGGCGCCGATGATTTAAAAGGAAAACTGTTTTTT. Translating gives CASSVGGADDLKGKLFF.

This clone has just one count. This chain joins TRBV15 and TRBJ2-7, with D perhaps matching TRBD2 (6 bases). CDR3 size: 18 residues. Deletions cut 1 base from V and 6 bases from J, with 25 bases between. Germline V lookup: CDR1 LNHNV, CDR2 YYDKDF (reference sequence). The CDR3 region has the DNA TGTGCCACCAGCAGAGTTCTGGGTACCGCGGGGCCGCGGAGCGAGCAGTACTTC. As protein: CATSRVLGTAGPRSEQYF.

The rearrangement joins TRBV7-9 to TRBJ2-3; TRBD1 is a possible D gene (5 bases). The germline CDR1 and CDR2 sequences are SEHNR and FQNEAQ (reference sequence). The CDR3 consists of 16 residues. V was shortened by 5 bases and J by 1 base, with 16 bases between the two germline ends. CDR3 protein: CASSPRQPSRTDTQYF. CDR3 nucleotide sequence: TGTGCCAGCAGCCCACGACAGCCCTCGCGCACAGATACGCAGTATTTT.

This clone showed up just once. This chain joins TRBV5-6 and TRBJ2-7, with D uncertain. The CDR3 spans 13 residues. The V and J ends lost 0 bases and 4 bases respectively, with 8 bases between them. Germline V gene sequence: CDR1 SGHDT, CDR2 YYEEEE. This CDR3 reads CASSLVGRYEQYF. DNA of the CDR3: TGTGCCAGCAGCTTGGTTGGCAGATACGAGCAGTACTTC.

The chain combines TRBV2 with TRBJ2-7; D is ambiguous. The V end was cut by 6 bases, the J end by 3 bases, with 12 bases between. This CDR3 is 13 amino acids long. Germline V gene data show CDR1 as SNHLY and CDR2 as FYNNEI. The CDR3 loop reads CASSQQLFYEQYF. Written as DNA, the CDR3 is TGTGCCAGCAGCCAACAGCTCTTCTACGAGCAGTACTTC.

As for this clone: The sample carries other DNA sequences with the same CDR3. The rearrangement uses TRBV18 and TRBJ2-1; 7 bases are shared with TRBD2. Trimming removed 2 bases from V and 0 bases from J; junction bases left unmatched: 4. This CDR3 comprises 16 residues. The germline gives CDR1 KGHSH, CDR2 LQKENI. CDR3 sequence reads: CASSPLAGSSYNEQFF. Here the CDR3 DNA reads TGTGCCAGCTCACCATTAGCGGGCAGCTCCTACAATGAGCAGTTCTTC.

The chain combines TRBV28 with TRBJ2-7; either TRBD1 or TRBD2 may fit D (5 bases each). Per germline, CDR1 MDHEN and CDR2 SYDVKM. V shed 6 bases and J shed 3 bases, with 15 bases lying between them. CDR3 length: 14 residues. The CDR3 DNA is TGTGCCAGCAGCCTCGGGACGGCCGTCTACGAGCAGTACTTC. It yields the protein CASSLGTAVYEQYF. The full variable domain, its missing parts supplied by reference TRBV28 and TRBJ2-7, is DVKVTQSSRYLVKRTGEKVFLECVQDMDHENMFWYRQDPGLGLRLIYFSYDVKMKEKGDIPEGYSVSREKKERFSLILESASTNQTSMYLCASSLGTAVYEQYFGPGTRLTVT.

This clone was seen only once. The chain has TRBV7-2 and TRBJ1-1, with a tentative D call TRBD1 (5 bases). Germline V CDR1 and CDR2: SGHTA, FQGNSA. V was cut by 1 base and J by 0 bases, with 12 bases left in between. This CDR3 region has 16 residues. CDR3 sequence (DNA): TGTGCCAGCAGCTTAGTTCATAGGGGATTGAACACTGAAGCTTTCTTT. This sequence encodes CASSLVHRGLNTEAFF.

This rearrangement joins TRBV29-1 to TRBJ1-5, with 8 bases identical to TRBD1. CDR1 and CDR2 (germline): SQVTM, ANQGSEA. The CDR3 loop spans 12 amino acids. Trimming at V came to 6 bases and at J to 7 bases, leaving 5 bases not matched to a gene. The CDR3 bases are TGCAGCGTACAGACAGGGGAACAGCCCCAGCATTTT. Residues: CSVQTGEQPQHF.

The rearrangement joins TRBV4-1 to TRBJ1-4; TRBD1 matches at 8 bases. V dropped 1 base and J dropped 4; count of bases not matched to a gene: 2. The CDR3 spans 15 residues. Germline loops: CDR1 MGHRA, CDR2 YSYEKL. The CDR3 region is CASSQAGQDNEKLFF. The CDR3, as DNA: TGCGCCAGCAGCCAAGCGGGACAGGATAATGAAAAACTGTTTTTT.

Only one count was recorded for this clone. V usage is TRBV5-4 and J usage is TRBJ1-4; no clear D. V lost 1 base and J 12 bases, leaving 13 bases between the germline ends. The CDR3 contains 13 residues. CDR1 and CDR2 from the germline V gene are SGHNT and YYREEE (reference sequence). The CDR3 sequence: CASSLRSTQELFF. The CDR3, as DNA: TGTGCCAGCAGCTTGCGGTCAACCCAGGAACTGTTTTTT.

J is TRBJ2-7 and V is TRBV18; 9 bases align to TRBD1. This CDR3 contains 14 residues. With V trimmed by 3 bases and J by 6 bases, 6 bases remained unmatched. The germline gives CDR1 KGHSH, CDR2 LQKENI. The CDR3 sequence is CASSPGTGSAEQYF. The CDR3 DNA sequence: TGTGCCAGCTCACCCGGGACAGGGTCTGCCGAGCAGTACTTC.

The chain employs TRBV28 and TRBJ2-4; D not resolved. CDR1 is MDHEN and CDR2 is SYDVKM in the germline V gene. This CDR3 comprises 13 residues. Trimming shortened V by 6 bases and J by 8 bases, and 14 bases separated the two germline ends. The CDR3 loop is CASRNLGLDIQYF. In DNA form, the CDR3 reads TGTGCCAGCAGGAATTTAGGTCTGGACATTCAGTACTTC. The full variable domain, with the rest looked up from reference TRBV28 and TRBJ2-4, is DVKVTQSSRYLVKRTGEKVFLECVQDMDHENMFWYRQDPGLGLRLIYFSYDVKMKEKGDIPEGYSVSREKKERFSLILESASTNQTSMYLCASRNLGLDIQYFGAGTRLSVL.

This rearrangement joins TRBV5-1 to TRBJ2-1, with a tentative D call TRBD1 (6 bases). Germline lookup yields CDR1 SGHRS and CDR2 YFSETQ. The ends were cut back, 3 bases at V and 5 bases at J, with 15 bases in the middle. The length of the CDR3 is 15 residues. CDR3 in amino acids: CASSWLSTGDNEQFF. CDR3 in DNA: TGCGCCAGCAGCTGGTTATCGACAGGAGACAATGAGCAGTTCTTC. Supplemented by reference TRBV5-1 and TRBJ2-1, the full variable domain reads KAGVTQTPRYLIKTRGQQVTLSCSPISGHRSVSWYQQTPGQGLQFLFEYFSETQRNKGNFPGRFSGRQFSNSRSEMNVSTLELGDSALYLCASSWLSTGDNEQFFGPGTRLTVL.

J is TRBJ1-1 and V is TRBV28; D uncertain. V lost 3 bases and J 5 bases, leaving 10 bases between the germline ends. CDR3 length: 13 residues. Germline assignment: CDR1 MDHEN and CDR2 SYDVKM. CDR3: CASSFGVETEAFF. The CDR3 coding sequence is TGTGCCAGCAGTTTCGGGGTGGAGACTGAAGCTTTCTTT. The full variable domain, its missing parts supplied by reference TRBV28 and TRBJ1-1, is DVKVTQSSRYLVKRTGEKVFLECVQDMDHENMFWYRQDPGLGLRLIYFSYDVKMKEKGDIPEGYSVSREKKERFSLILESASTNQTSMYLCASSFGVETEAFFGQGTRLTVV.

This rearrangement joins TRBV11-2 to TRBJ2-1; 7 nucleotides line up with TRBD2. The CDR3 contains 14 residues. V was pared by 7 bases and J by 9 bases, with 12 bases of the junction left unmatched. In germline, CDR1 is SGHAT, CDR2 FQNNGV. This chain's CDR3 is CASTQSGVLGEQFF. CDR3 nucleotides: TGTGCCAGCACCCAAAGCGGGGTCCTGGGTGAGCAGTTCTTC.

The chain couples TRBV15 to TRBJ1-2; no clear D gene. The CDR3 consists of 11 residues. Germline CDR1 reads LNHNV; CDR2 reads YYDKDF (reference sequence). V was clipped by 3 bases and J by 7 bases, with 6 bases between them. The CDR3 loop reads CATSRVAGYTF. CDR3 in DNA: TGTGCCACCAGCAGGGTGGCTGGCTACACCTTC.

The sample holds one count of this clone. The V call is TRBV27, the J call TRBJ1-1; the match to TRBD1 covers 8 bases. Losses at the gene ends were 7 bases for V and 0 bases for J; bases not matched to a gene: 4. The CDR3 is made up of 14 amino acids. CDR1 is MNHEY, CDR2 SMNVEV, per germline (reference sequence). This CDR3 is CASNTDRVNTEAFF. CDR3 sequence (DNA): TGTGCCAGCAATACGGACAGGGTGAACACTGAAGCTTTCTTT.